This entry describes one T cell receptor beta chain. Its specificity is unknown. Generated by immunoSEQ multiplex PCR, the TCRdb table keeps only in-frame clones and is missing some. This table holds some 2,500,000 clones, about nine tenths found once. These data originate in a study of shared clonotypes between healthy human individuals. Trimming removed 4 bases at V and 1 base at J, with 13 bases between. This CDR3 is 15 amino acids long. Germline V CDR1 and CDR2: MGHDK, SYGVNS. Study observations and caveats: Represented diversity, genetic and exposure-history alike, was limited by few donors. Large depth notwithstanding, sorted-subset sequencing proved incomplete by rarefaction. What naive subsets generally showed was a larger estimated richness than memory subsets showed.

Splitting of CD4+ cells produced CD45RA+ naive and CD45RA-negative memory subsets. The genes are TRBV25-1 and TRBJ2-5; D is perhaps TRBD1 (6 bases). Sequencing was done on a sample of naive CD4+ T cells from PBMCs. Subset in this sample: CD45RA+ positively selected. The clonotype was recovered from a man aged 18 to 29 in good health. Some clones in this sample may be carry-over from other donors' samples. The CDR3 DNA reads TGTGCCAGCAGTGTCCGACAGGCGGGCCAAGAGACCCAGTACTTC. Translation gives CASSVRQAGQETQYF.